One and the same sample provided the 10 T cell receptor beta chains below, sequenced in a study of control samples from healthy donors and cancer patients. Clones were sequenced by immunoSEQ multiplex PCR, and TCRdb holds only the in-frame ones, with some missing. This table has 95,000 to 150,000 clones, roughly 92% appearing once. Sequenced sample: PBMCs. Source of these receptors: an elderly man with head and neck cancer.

The CDR3 region has the DNA TGTGCCAGCAGCCCTGGACTAGCGGGAGGGGAGACCCAGTACTTC. Protein: CASSPGLAGGETQYF. V is TRBV5-4 and J is TRBJ2-5; 15 positions agree with TRBD2. This CDR3 is 15 amino acids long. Germline CDR1 reads SGHNT; CDR2 reads YYREEE (reference sequence). V was pared by 4 bases and J by 5 bases, with 3 bases of the junction left unmatched.

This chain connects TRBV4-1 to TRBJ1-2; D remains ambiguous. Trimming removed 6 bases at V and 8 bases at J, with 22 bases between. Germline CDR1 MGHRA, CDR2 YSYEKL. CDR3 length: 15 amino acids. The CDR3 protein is CASSPDDTEIKGYTF. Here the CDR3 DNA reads TGCGCCAGCAGTCCCGATGACACGGAAATTAAAGGCTACACCTTC.

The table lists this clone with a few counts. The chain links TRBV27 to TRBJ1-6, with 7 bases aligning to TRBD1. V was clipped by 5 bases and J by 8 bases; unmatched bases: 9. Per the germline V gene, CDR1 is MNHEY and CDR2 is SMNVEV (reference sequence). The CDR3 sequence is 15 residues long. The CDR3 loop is CASSPRQGGYSPLHF. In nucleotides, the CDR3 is TGTGCCAGCAGTCCCCGACAGGGCGGCTATTCACCCCTCCACTTT.

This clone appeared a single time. CDR3 bases: TGTGCCAGCAGCTTATCGGGCCGGGACAGGGTTAACCGGCAGTTCTTC. Residues: CASSLSGRDRVNRQFF. The chain couples TRBV7-6 to TRBJ2-1; 9 bases map to TRBD1. J gave up 12 bases and V 2 bases, and 14 bases lay outside the gene matches. CDR3 length: 16 amino acids. Germline V gene lookup returns CDR1 SGHVS and CDR2 FNYEAQ.

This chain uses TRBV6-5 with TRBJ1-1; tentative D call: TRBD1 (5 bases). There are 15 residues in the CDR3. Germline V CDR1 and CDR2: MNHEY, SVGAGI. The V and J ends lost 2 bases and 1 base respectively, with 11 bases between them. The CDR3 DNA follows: TGTGCCAGCAGTTACACCGGGACTGAGAACACTGAAGCTTTCTTT. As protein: CASSYTGTENTEAFF.

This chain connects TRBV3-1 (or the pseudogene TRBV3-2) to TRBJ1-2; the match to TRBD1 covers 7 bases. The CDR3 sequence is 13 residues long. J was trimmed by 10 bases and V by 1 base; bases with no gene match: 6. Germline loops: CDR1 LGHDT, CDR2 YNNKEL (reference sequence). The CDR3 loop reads CASSQGGTESYTF. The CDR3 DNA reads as TGTGCCAGCAGCCAAGGGGGGACAGAATCCTACACCTTC.

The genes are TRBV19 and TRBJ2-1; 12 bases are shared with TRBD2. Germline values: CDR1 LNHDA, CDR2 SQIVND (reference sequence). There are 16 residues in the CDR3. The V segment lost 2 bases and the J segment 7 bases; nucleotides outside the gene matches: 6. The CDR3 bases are TGTGCCAGTAGTATACTAGCGGGGGGGGATCCGAATGAGCAGTTCTTC. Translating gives CASSILAGGDPNEQFF.

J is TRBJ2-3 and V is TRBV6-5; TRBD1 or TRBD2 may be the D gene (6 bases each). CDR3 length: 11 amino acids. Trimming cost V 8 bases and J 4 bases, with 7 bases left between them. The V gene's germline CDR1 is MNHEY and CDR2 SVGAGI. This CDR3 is CASRGPDTQYF. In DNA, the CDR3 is TGTGCCAGCCGGGGGCCAGATACGCAGTATTTT.

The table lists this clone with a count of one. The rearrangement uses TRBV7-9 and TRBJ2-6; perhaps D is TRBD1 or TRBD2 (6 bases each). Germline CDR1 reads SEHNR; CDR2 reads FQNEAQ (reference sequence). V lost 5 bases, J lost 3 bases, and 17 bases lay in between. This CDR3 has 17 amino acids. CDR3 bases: TGTGCCAGCAGCCTACCCACGGGGGCCGGTGGGGCCAACGTCCTGACTTTC. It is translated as CASSLPTGAGGANVLTF.

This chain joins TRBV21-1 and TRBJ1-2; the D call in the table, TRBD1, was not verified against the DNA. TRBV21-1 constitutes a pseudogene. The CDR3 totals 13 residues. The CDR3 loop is CASTSTGNHGYTF. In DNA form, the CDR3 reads TGTGCCAGCACTTCCACAGGGAACCATGGCTACACCTTC.